The 17 T cell receptor beta chains below were found in one sample sequenced in a study of CD8 T cells in ankylosing spondylitis. TCRdb re-derived calls from the 5' RACE reads in MiXCR, one entry per CDR3 protein. The sample lists roughly 150,000 distinct CDR3 sequences, under 35% occurring once. Sequenced: synovial fluid, either unsorted or a sorted T cell fraction (not recorded which). Every receptor here comes from a male donor with ankylosing spondylitis.

The chain recombines TRBV5-1 with TRBJ1-1; 7 bases are shared with TRBD1. The V and J ends lost 3 bases and 0 bases, in that order; junction bases with no gene match: 8. The CDR3 spans 16 residues. Germline lookup yields CDR1 SGHRS and CDR2 YFSETQ. The CDR3 region is CASSWEPDRVNTEAFF. The DNA for the CDR3 is TGCGCCAGCAGCTGGGAGCCTGACAGGGTGAACACTGAAGCTTTCTTT.

The J gene is TRBJ1-1, the V gene TRBV6-1, with TRBD1 identical over 10 bases. This CDR3 comprises 15 residues. From germline, CDR1 is MNHNS and CDR2 SASEGT. V dropped 7 bases and J dropped 3; count of bases not matched to a gene: 8. The CDR3 is CASTSPGTGDTEAFF. CDR3 in DNA: TGTGCCAGCACGTCCCCCGGGACAGGGGACACTGAAGCTTTCTTT.

Only one count was recorded for this clonotype. The V gene is TRBV12-3 or TRBV12-4, the J gene TRBJ2-1; 15 positions agree with TRBD2. V was clipped by 0 bases and J by 0 bases; unmatched bases: 3. This CDR3 has 19 amino acids. CDR3 DNA: TGTGCCAGCAGTTTAGCTGGACTAGCGGGAGGGTACTCCTACAATGAGCAGTTCTTC. Its translation is CASSLAGLAGGYSYNEQFF.

This clonotype was recorded many times. V and J are TRBV10-3 and TRBJ1-1; the D gene is possibly TRBD1 (5 bases). CDR1 ENHRY and CDR2 SYGVKD come from the germline V gene. This CDR3 has 13 residues. V lost 4 bases to trimming and J lost 3 bases, with 9 bases between them. The CDR3 nucleotides are TGTGCCATCAGTGCACAGGACTACACTGAAGCTTTCTTT. This sequence encodes CAISAQDYTEAFF.

This clonotype appeared a few times. The V gene is TRBV7-9, the J gene TRBJ2-7; D unresolved. CDR1 is SEHNR and CDR2 is FQNEAQ in the germline V gene (reference sequence). The V and J ends lost 1 base and 3 bases respectively, with 10 bases between them. The CDR3 is 14 amino acids. Written as DNA, the CDR3 is TGTGCCAGCAGCTTAGGGGGTACCGTCTACGAGCAGTACTTC. Residues: CASSLGGTVYEQYF.

The chain uses TRBV19 and TRBJ2-5; 7 bases align to TRBD2. V shed 4 bases, J shed 5 bases, and the junction held 16 bases outside the gene matches. Germline V gene sequence: CDR1 LNHDA, CDR2 SQIVND (reference sequence). The CDR3 spans 17 residues. Written as DNA, the CDR3 is TGTGCCAGTAGTACGAACTCTCGACTAGCTAGGATGGAGACCCAGTACTTC. It is translated as CASSTNSRLARMETQYF.

The chain couples TRBV4-1 to TRBJ2-6; perhaps TRBD2 as D (5 bases). The CDR3 is 19 amino acids. V gave up 1 base and J gave up 0 bases, with 16 bases separating them. The germline CDR1 and CDR2 sequences are MGHRA and YSYEKL. In DNA form, the CDR3 reads TGCGCCAGCAGCCAAGGTCTCCGGGGTTGGGTCTCTGGGGCCAACGTCCTGACTTTC. It yields the protein CASSQGLRGWVSGANVLTF.

This sequence joins TRBV5-1 and TRBJ1-1; TRBD1 matches at 8 bases. J was trimmed by 6 bases and V by 3 bases; bases with no gene match: 13. This CDR3 has 16 residues. Germline CDR1 and CDR2: SGHRS and YFSETQ. CDR3: CASSYSTNRGQAEAFF. The DNA for the CDR3 is TGCGCCAGCAGCTACAGCACGAACAGGGGACAGGCTGAAGCTTTCTTT.

There are many counts of this clonotype. CDR3: CASSPHGTYSRGYTF. DNA of the CDR3: TGTGCCAGCAGCCCGCACGGGACTTACAGCCGGGGCTACACCTTC. The chain has TRBV16 and TRBJ1-2, with TRBD1 as a possible D gene (5 bases). The CDR3 is 15 amino acids. V was shortened by 4 bases and J by 8 bases, with 20 bases between the two germline ends. Germline V gene data show CDR1 as KGHSY and CDR2 as FQNENV.

The V call is TRBV12-3 or TRBV12-4, the J call TRBJ1-6, with D possibly being TRBD1 (5 bases). The V end was cut by 2 bases, the J end by 5 bases, with 7 bases between. The CDR3 totals 14 residues. CDR3: CASSLLQDNSPLHF. The DNA for the CDR3 is TGTGCCAGCAGTTTATTACAGGATAATTCACCCCTCCACTTT.

This chain connects TRBV2 to TRBJ1-3, with D unclear. Trimming shortened V by 4 bases and J by 0 bases, and 7 bases separated the two germline ends. The CDR3 has 14 amino acids. Germline CDR1 reads SNHLY; CDR2 reads FYNNEI. DNA for the CDR3: TGTGCCAGCAGTGTCACGGCCTCTGGAAACACCATATATTTT. This translates into CASSVTASGNTIYF.

This chain joins TRBV6-5 and TRBJ2-1; tentatively, D is TRBD2 (6 bases). From germline, CDR1 is MNHEY and CDR2 SVGAGI. V was pared by 0 bases and J by 8 bases, with 14 bases between. This CDR3 contains 15 residues. The CDR3 region has the DNA TGTGCCAGCAGTTACTCGCTAGCGCGAGGCGATGAGCAGTTCTTC. It codes for CASSYSLARGDEQFF.

The V gene is TRBV6-5, the J gene TRBJ1-5; D gene unclear. CDR3 length equals 13 residues. Germline loops: CDR1 MNHEY, CDR2 SVGAGI. The V and J ends lost 0 bases and 9 bases respectively, with 9 bases between them. The DNA of the CDR3 is TGTGCCAGCAGTTACTCGGAAGGGCTGCCCCAGCATTTT. Protein product: CASSYSEGLPQHF.

This chain joins TRBV5-1 and TRBJ1-1, with a tentative D call TRBD1 (5 bases). Germline V gives CDR1 SGHRS, CDR2 YFSETQ. The length of the CDR3 is 13 residues. V lost 2 bases and J 6 bases, leaving 11 bases between the germline ends. This CDR3 is CASSFRGPAEAFF. The CDR3 DNA is TGCGCCAGCAGCTTCCGGGGCCCCGCTGAAGCTTTCTTT.

J is TRBJ1-3 and V is TRBV4-1; D is uncertain. Germline V lookup: CDR1 MGHRA, CDR2 YSYEKL. This CDR3 has 19 residues. V was clipped by 3 bases and J by 0 bases, with 21 bases between them. The CDR3 loop is CASSHTRTPESPSGNTIYF. The CDR3 DNA is TGCGCCAGCAGCCACACCCGAACTCCCGAAAGCCCCTCTGGAAACACCATATATTTT.

This clonotype has just a few counts. This chain uses TRBV20-1 with TRBJ2-5; 7 nucleotides agree with TRBD2. Germline V gene sequence: CDR1 DFQATT, CDR2 SNEGSKA (reference sequence). CDR3 size: 11 residues. J was trimmed by 7 bases and V by 5 bases; bases with no gene match: 4. The CDR3 is CSAGLGGTQYF. The CDR3 DNA sequence: TGCAGTGCTGGACTAGGAGGGACCCAGTACTTC.

The V gene is TRBV9, the J gene TRBJ2-3; D uncertain. CDR1 and CDR2 (germline): SGDLS, YYNGEE. This CDR3 is 14 amino acids long. Trimming took 1 base from V and 4 from J, leaving 10 bases between them. The CDR3 here is CASSVQTEADTQYF. The CDR3 DNA sequence: TGTGCCAGCAGCGTACAAACAGAGGCAGATACGCAGTATTTT.